These T cell receptor beta chains were read from a single sample in a study of cytomegalovirus exposure and HLA in healthy donors. Only in-frame clones appear in the TCRdb table, and some are missing; sequencing was by immunoSEQ multiplex PCR. This sample has approximately 170,000 clones, with 65% to 80% found just once. Sequenced material: PBMCs. These receptors all come from a young man in good health and CMV-seropositive. Both conserved end residues are part of each CDR3. Each record gives: CDR3 length, J gene, V gene, CDR3 protein.

length: 14; J: .; V: TRBV7-2; CDR3: CASSRAGVGYEQYF
length: 12; J: TRBJ1-2; V: TRBV19; CDR3: CASSQRSYGYTF
length: 12; J: TRBJ1-2; V: TRBV5-5; CDR3: CASRLDGYGYTF
length: 16; J: .; V: TRBV5-4; CDR3: CASSPGTSGIRQTQYF
length: 16; J: TRBJ2-1; V: TRBV4-3; CDR3: CASSQVLAGGRNEQFF
length: 16; J: TRBJ2-4; V: TRBV19; CDR3: CASSLPSGMAKNIQYF
length: 15; J: TRBJ2-3; V: TRBV5-4; CDR3: CASSLVGRGTDTQYF
length: 16; J: TRBJ1-4; V: TRBV7-2; CDR3: CASSLDLTATNEKLFF
length: 15; J: TRBJ2-6; V: TRBV5-4; CDR3: CASSSQESGANVLTF
length: 14; J: TRBJ2-7; V: TRBV7-9; CDR3: CASSLQRGHNEQYF
length: 16; J: TRBJ2-4; V: TRBV21-1; CDR3: CASSKVICLAKNIQYF
length: 15; J: TRBJ2-1; V: TRBV7-3; CDR3: CASSPGGSSYNEQFF
length: 12; J: TRBJ1-1; V: TRBV9; CDR3: CASSVADTEAFF
length: 16; J: TRBJ2-7; V: TRBV6-1; CDR3: CASSEVWASGSYEQYF
length: 14; J: TRBJ1-2; V: TRBV29-1; CDR3: CSVDGVQGYYGYTF
length: 17; J: TRBJ2-1; V: TRBV19; CDR3: CASSIRPGGNVEVEQFF
length: 15; J: TRBJ2-1; V: TRBV10-3; CDR3: CAISQGTSGSNEQFF
length: 11; J: TRBJ2-1; V: TRBV6-6; CDR3: CASSYGARQFF
length: 14; J: TRBJ2-2; V: TRBV19; CDR3: CASSQEGTAGELFF
length: 13; J: TRBJ2-5; V: TRBV2; CDR3: CASSEHYQETQYF
length: 15; J: TRBJ2-3; V: TRBV29-1; CDR3: CSVDPSGGPIDTQYF
length: 13; J: TRBJ2-3; V: TRBV29-1; CDR3: CSVVSGGTDTQYF
length: 13; J: TRBJ1-5; V: TRBV10-3; CDR3: CASSYSQDQPQHF
length: 15; J: TRBJ2-2; V: TRBV28; CDR3: CASRQGAWGTGELFF
length: 14; J: TRBJ1-5; V: TRBV28; CDR3: CATQTPGGNQPQHF
length: 16; J: TRBJ2-1; V: TRBV7-2; CDR3: CASSLAGTSGNNEQFF
length: 14; J: TRBJ2-7; V: TRBV30; CDR3: CAWGTMGAGGEQYF
length: 13; J: TRBJ1-4; V: TRBV7-9; CDR3: CASNPTGFEKLFF
length: 16; J: TRBJ1-5; V: TRBV6-6; CDR3: CASRALAADSNQPQHF
length: 14; J: TRBJ1-5; V: TRBV6-6; CDR3: CASRIQGAGQPQHF
length: 15; J: TRBJ2-3; V: TRBV29-1; CDR3: CSVDVLAGGTDTQYF
length: 15; J: TRBJ2-1; V: TRBV29-1; CDR3: CSVDRRQGQGNEQFF
length: 16; J: TRBJ2-7; V: TRBV6-5; CDR3: CASSLGLAGASYEQYF
length: 16; J: TRBJ2-6; V: TRBV5-1; CDR3: CASSLAVNSGANVLTF
length: 13; J: TRBJ1-5; V: TRBV6-5; CDR3: CASSSRGNQPQHF
length: 14; J: TRBJ2-7; V: TRBV2; CDR3: CASTRDYRNYEQYF
length: 15; J: TRBJ1-3; V: TRBV9; CDR3: CASSVESRAGNTIYF
length: 15; J: TRBJ2-2; V: TRBV9; CDR3: CASSVATGNTGELFF
length: 14; J: TRBJ2-1; V: TRBV30; CDR3: CAWSGTNWRNEQFF
length: 15; J: TRBJ1-2; V: TRBV5-1; CDR3: CASSSITTGANGYTF
length: 15; J: TRBJ2-7; V: TRBV27; CDR3: CASSPEAGVSYEQYF
length: 17; J: TRBJ2-2; V: TRBV27; CDR3: CASSRLGSGRGTGELFF
length: 18; J: TRBJ2-3; V: TRBV15; CDR3: CATSRDPPRLAGTDTQYF
length: 17; J: TRBJ2-3; V: TRBV9; CDR3: CASSAHGLAGNTDTQYF
length: 17; J: TRBJ2-2; V: TRBV7-2; CDR3: CASSRGGRLAGGRELFF